The T cell receptor (beta chain) described here comes from a study of blood T cell repertoires in COVID-19. This CDR3 contains 12 residues. The V and J ends lost 7 bases and 1 base respectively, with 10 bases between them. The germline V gene encodes CDR1 SQVTM and CDR2 ANQGSEA. The repertoire was sequenced with immunoSEQ multiplex PCR; TCRdb's copy has only in-frame clones and lacks some. The sample gives about 160,000 clones, 70% to 90% of which show up once; 4% is in the top ten. Sequences were obtained from peripheral blood. The sequence came from a woman in her sixties or seventies with acute or convalescent COVID-19. The chain recombines TRBV29-1 with TRBJ1-1, with D unclear. The CDR3 is CSGRVGNTEAFF. CDR3 in DNA: TGCAGCGGGCGGGTGGGGAACACTGAAGCTTTCTTT.